The sample holds a few counts of the clone carrying this T cell receptor (beta chain). Germline V gene lookup returns CDR1 MGHRA and CDR2 YSYEKL. The CDR3 covers 18 residues. V was clipped by 1 base and J by 3 bases, with 19 bases between them. The data were obtained in a study of cytomegalovirus exposure and HLA in healthy donors. The primer mix had 60 Vbeta and 13 Jbeta primers. The data were produced by immunoSEQ multiplex PCR, yet TCRdb's version contains in-frame clones alone and is incomplete. The data hold a few hundred thousand clones, with 80% to 90% observed a single time. The V call is TRBV4-1, the J call TRBJ2-1, with a weak D call TRBD1 (6 bases). This sequence was found in a woman under 30 in good health and CMV-seronegative. The sequenced material came from PBMCs. The CDR3 region has the DNA TGCGCCAGCAGCCAAGGATTAGCCAGGGGCCATTTCTACAATGAGCAGTTCTTC. Amino acid sequence: CASSQGLARGHFYNEQFF.